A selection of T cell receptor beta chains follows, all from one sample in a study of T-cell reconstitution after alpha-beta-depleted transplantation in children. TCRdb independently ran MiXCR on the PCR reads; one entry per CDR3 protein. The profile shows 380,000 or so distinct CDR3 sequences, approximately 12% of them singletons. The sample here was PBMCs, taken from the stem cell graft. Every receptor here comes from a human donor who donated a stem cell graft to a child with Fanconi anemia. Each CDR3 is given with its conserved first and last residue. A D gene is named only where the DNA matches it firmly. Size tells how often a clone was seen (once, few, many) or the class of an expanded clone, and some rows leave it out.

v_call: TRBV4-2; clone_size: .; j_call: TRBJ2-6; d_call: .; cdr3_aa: CASSQAQGTGANVLTF; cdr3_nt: TGTGCCAGCAGCCAAGCACAGGGAACGGGGGCCAACGTCCTGACTTTC
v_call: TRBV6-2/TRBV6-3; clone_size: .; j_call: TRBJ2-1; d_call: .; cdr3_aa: CASSYRGSSYNEQFF; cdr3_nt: TGTGCCAGCAGTTACAGGGGGAGCTCCTACAATGAGCAGTTCTTC
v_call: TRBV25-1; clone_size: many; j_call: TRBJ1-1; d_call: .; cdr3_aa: CASRTVNTEAFF; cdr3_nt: TGTGCCAGCAGAACGGTCAACACTGAAGCTTTCTTT
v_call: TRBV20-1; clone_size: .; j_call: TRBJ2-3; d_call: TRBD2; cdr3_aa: CSARTSGGDTQYF; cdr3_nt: TGCAGTGCTAGAACTAGCGGGGGAGATACGCAGTATTTT
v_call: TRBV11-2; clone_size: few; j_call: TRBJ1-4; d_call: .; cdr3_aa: CASSLAVGGNEKLFF; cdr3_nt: TGTGCCAGCAGCTTAGCTGTGGGGGGAAACGAAAAACTGTTTTTT
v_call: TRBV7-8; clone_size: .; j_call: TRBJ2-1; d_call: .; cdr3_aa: CASSLVVGQPNEQFF; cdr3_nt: TGTGCCAGCAGCTTAGTGGTTGGCCAACCCAATGAGCAGTTCTTC
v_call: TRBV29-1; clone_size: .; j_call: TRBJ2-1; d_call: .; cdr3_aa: CSVWGPSLWEQFF; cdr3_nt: TGCAGCGTTTGGGGGCCATCCCTATGGGAGCAGTTCTTC
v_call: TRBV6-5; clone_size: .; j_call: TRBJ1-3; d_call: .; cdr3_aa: CASSNLPGASGNTIYF; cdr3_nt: TGTGCCAGCAGTAACCTGCCGGGGGCGAGTGGAAACACCATATATTTT
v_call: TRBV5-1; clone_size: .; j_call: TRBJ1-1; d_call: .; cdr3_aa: CASNTVTGRTEAFF; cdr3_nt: TGCGCCAGCAATACGGTGACAGGCCGCACTGAAGCTTTCTTT
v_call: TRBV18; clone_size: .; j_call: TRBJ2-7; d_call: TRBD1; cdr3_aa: CASSPSRDSFDEQYF; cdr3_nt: TGTGCCAGCTCACCCTCCCGGGACAGCTTCGACGAGCAGTACTTC
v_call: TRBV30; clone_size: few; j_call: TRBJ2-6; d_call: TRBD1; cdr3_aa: CACGQARANVLTF; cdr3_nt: TGTGCCTGTGGACAGGCCCGGGCCAACGTCCTGACTTTC
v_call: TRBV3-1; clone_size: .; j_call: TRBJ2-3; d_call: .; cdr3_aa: CASSQDRRTDTQYF; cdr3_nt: TGTGCCAGCAGCCAAGATCGCCGCACAGATACGCAGTATTTT
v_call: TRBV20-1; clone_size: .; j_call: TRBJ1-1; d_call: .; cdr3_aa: CIAPDLNTEAFF; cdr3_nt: TGCATTGCCCCAGACCTGAACACTGAAGCTTTCTTT
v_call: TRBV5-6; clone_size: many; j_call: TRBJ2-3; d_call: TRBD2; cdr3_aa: CASSLMGGGGNTDTQYF; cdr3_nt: TGTGCCAGCAGCTTGATGGGCGGCGGGGGGAACACAGATACGCAGTATTTT
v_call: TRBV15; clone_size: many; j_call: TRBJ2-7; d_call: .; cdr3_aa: CATSRERGTFYEQYF; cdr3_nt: TGTGCCACCAGCAGAGAGAGGGGCACTTTCTACGAGCAGTACTTC
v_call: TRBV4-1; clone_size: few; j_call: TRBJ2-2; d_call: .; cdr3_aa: CASSHPAQGGGELFF; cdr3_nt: TGCGCCAGCAGTCATCCGGCGCAGGGAGGAGGGGAGCTGTTTTTT
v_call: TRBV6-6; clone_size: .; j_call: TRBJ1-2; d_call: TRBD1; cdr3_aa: CASRLTGGGGYTF; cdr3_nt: TGTGCCAGCAGACTGACAGGGGGCGGTGGCTACACCTTC
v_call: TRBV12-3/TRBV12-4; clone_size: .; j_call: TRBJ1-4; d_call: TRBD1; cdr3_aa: CASSPGQGGLGKLFF; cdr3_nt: TGTGCCAGCAGCCCCGGACAGGGGGGTTTAGGAAAACTGTTTTTT
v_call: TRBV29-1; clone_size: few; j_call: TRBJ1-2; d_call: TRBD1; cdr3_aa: CSVGGDSHGYTF; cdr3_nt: TGCAGCGTTGGTGGGGACAGCCATGGCTACACCTTC
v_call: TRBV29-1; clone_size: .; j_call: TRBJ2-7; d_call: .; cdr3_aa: CSVTGTVTYEQYF; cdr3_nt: TGCAGCGTCACCGGGACGGTTACCTACGAGCAGTACTTC
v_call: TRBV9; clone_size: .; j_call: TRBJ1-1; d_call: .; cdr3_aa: CASSASVSGYGNTEAFF; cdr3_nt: TGTGCCAGCAGCGCGTCGGTTTCAGGGTATGGGAACACTGAAGCTTTCTTT
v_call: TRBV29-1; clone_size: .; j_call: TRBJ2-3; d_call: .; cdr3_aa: CSVEDRGLETDTQYF; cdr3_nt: TGCAGCGTTGAAGATCGGGGATTGGAGACAGATACGCAGTATTTT
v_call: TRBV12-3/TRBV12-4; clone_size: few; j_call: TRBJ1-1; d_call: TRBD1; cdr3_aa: CASSLADRVEGSEAFF; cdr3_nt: TGTGCCAGCAGTTTAGCGGACAGGGTGGAGGGGAGTGAAGCTTTCTTT
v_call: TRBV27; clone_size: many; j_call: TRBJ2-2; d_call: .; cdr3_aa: CASWDGDGELFF; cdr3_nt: TGTGCCAGCTGGGACGGAGACGGGGAGCTGTTTTTT
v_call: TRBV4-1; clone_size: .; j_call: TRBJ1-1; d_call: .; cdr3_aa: CASSQDPGTNTEAFF; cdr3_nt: TGCGCCAGCAGCCAAGATCCGGGGACGAACACTGAAGCTTTCTTT
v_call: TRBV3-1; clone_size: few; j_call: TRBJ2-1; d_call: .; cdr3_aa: CASSQDFSVQQFF; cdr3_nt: TGTGCCAGCAGCCAAGATTTTTCGGTCCAGCAGTTCTTC
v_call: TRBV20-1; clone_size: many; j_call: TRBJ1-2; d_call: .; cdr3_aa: CSAYLTGGYTF; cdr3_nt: TGCAGTGCCTATCTAACTGGGGGCTACACCTTC
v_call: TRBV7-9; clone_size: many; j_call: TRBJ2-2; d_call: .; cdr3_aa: CASSPGTHNTGELFF; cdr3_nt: TGTGCCAGCAGCCCCGGGACACACAACACCGGGGAGCTGTTTTTT
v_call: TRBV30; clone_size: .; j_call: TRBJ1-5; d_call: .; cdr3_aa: CAWSWGSNQPQHF; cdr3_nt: TGTGCCTGGAGCTGGGGAAGCAATCAGCCCCAGCATTTT
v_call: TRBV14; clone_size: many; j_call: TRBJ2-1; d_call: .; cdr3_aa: CASSQLRGESHRFF; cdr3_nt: TGTGCCAGCAGCCAGCTCAGGGGTGAGTCCCACCGGTTCTTC
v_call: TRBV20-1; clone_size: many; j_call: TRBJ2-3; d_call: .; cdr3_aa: CSATQTTTDTQYF; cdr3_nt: TGCAGTGCTACCCAGACAACCACAGATACGCAGTATTTT
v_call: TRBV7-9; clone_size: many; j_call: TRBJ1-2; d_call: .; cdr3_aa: CASSSGINYGYTF; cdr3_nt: TGTGCCAGCAGCTCAGGAATTAACTATGGCTACACCTTC